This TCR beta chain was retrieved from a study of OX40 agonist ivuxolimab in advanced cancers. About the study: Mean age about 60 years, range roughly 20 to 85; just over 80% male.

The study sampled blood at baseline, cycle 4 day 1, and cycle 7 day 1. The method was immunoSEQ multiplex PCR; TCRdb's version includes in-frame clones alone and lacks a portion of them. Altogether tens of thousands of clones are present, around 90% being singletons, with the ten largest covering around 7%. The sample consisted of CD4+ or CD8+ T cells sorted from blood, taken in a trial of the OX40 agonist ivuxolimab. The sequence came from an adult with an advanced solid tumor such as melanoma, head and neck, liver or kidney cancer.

The CDR3 loop reads CASSYLGSAGANVLTF. The CDR3, as DNA: TGTGCCAGTAGTTACCTAGGATCTGCCGGGGCCAACGTCCTGACTTTC. The V and J genes are TRBV19 and TRBJ2-6, with D unresolved. Germline V gives CDR1 LNHDA, CDR2 SQIVND (reference sequence). The CDR3 sequence is 16 residues long. The ends were cut back, 5 bases at V and 4 bases at J, with 15 bases in the middle.